This T cell receptor beta chain was recovered during a study of blood T cell repertoires in COVID-19. Study-level information: PBMCs, B-cell-depleted T cells, or T cells provided the cDNA or gDNA that made up the material.

As handled by the study authors: Amplification with reference gene primers provided the estimates of nucleated cell counts. Produced via immunoSEQ multiplex PCR; TCRdb's table is partial and in-frame only. Clonal size and the V and J genes are those of that table, whereas D and trimming came from the DNA. The sample has 100,000 to 150,000 clones, around 82% seen once; the top ten hold about 5.4%. The clonotype comes from a man aged 80 or over with active or convalescent COVID-19. Sequenced sample: peripheral blood.

In DNA, the CDR3 is TGTGCCAGCAGTCGACAGGGGAACACCGGGGAGCTGTTTTTT. It encodes CASSRQGNTGELFF. The chain couples TRBV6-2 or TRBV6-3 to TRBJ2-2; 7 nucleotides line up with TRBD1. The CDR3 spans 14 residues. Germline values: CDR1 MNHEY, CDR2 SVGEGT. The trim removed 5 bases at V and 1 base at J, leaving 1 base unmatched.